These T cell receptor beta chains were read from a single sample in a study of T cell responses to AZD1222 COVID-19 vaccine. Sequenced by immunoSEQ multiplex PCR; TCRdb stores in-frame clones only, minus some. Here the sample spans 45,000 to 60,000 clones, around 80% being singletons. The material sequenced was peripheral blood, taken on day 0 of AZD1222 vaccination. Every receptor here comes from an adult in good health. Each CDR3 is given with its conserved first and last residue. A D gene is named only where the DNA matches it firmly. Part of the rows lack a size; the others show once, few, many or a class for expanded clones.

CDR3 DNA: TGTGCCAGCTCACCTGCCGGGACGTCTAACTATGGCTACACCTTC; CDR3 protein: CASSPAGTSNYGYTF; J gene: TRBJ1-2; V gene: TRBV18; D gene: .; clone size: .
CDR3 DNA: TGTGCCAGCATTCTCAGCGGGGAGCTGTTTTTT; CDR3 protein: CASILSGELFF; J gene: TRBJ2-2; V gene: TRBV28; D gene: .; clone size: .
CDR3 DNA: TGTGCCAGCAGCCAACAACCTGAAAGCTCTGGAAACACCATATATTTT; CDR3 protein: CASSQQPESSGNTIYF; J gene: TRBJ1-3; V gene: TRBV4-2; D gene: .; clone size: .
CDR3 DNA: TGTGCCAGCAGCGTAGGCGGGGGGGCCGGTATAAGGACAGATACGCAGTATTTT; CDR3 protein: CASSVGGGAGIRTDTQYF; J gene: TRBJ2-3; V gene: TRBV9; D gene: TRBD2; clone size: .
CDR3 DNA: TGTGCCAGCAGCGGCCTCTCGAGGACAGGAAGCACAGATACGCAGTATTTT; CDR3 protein: CASSGLSRTGSTDTQYF; J gene: TRBJ2-3; V gene: TRBV7-2; D gene: TRBD1; clone size: few
CDR3 DNA: TGTGCCAGCTCACCACCTTCAACTACCTCCGGTTTCTTC; CDR3 protein: CASSPPSTTSGFF; J gene: TRBJ2-1; V gene: TRBV18; D gene: .; clone size: .
CDR3 DNA: TGTGCCAGCAGCGGCGGGACTGGGAGCACAGATACGCAGTATTTT; CDR3 protein: CASSGGTGSTDTQYF; J gene: TRBJ2-3; V gene: TRBV5-8; D gene: .; clone size: .
CDR3 DNA: TGCGCCAGCAGCCCCGGGACAGGGGATGAGACCCAGTACTTC; CDR3 protein: CASSPGTGDETQYF; J gene: TRBJ2-5; V gene: TRBV5-1; D gene: TRBD1; clone size: .
CDR3 DNA: TGTGCCAGCAGTTACTCGGTCCAGTATAATTCACCCCTCCACTTT; CDR3 protein: CASSYSVQYNSPLHF; J gene: TRBJ1-6; V gene: TRBV6-5; D gene: .; clone size: few
CDR3 DNA: TGTGCCAGCAACCGGGCCCACCAAGAGACCCAGTACTTC; CDR3 protein: CASNRAHQETQYF; J gene: TRBJ2-5; V gene: TRBV14; D gene: .; clone size: .
CDR3 DNA: TGCGCCAGCAGCCTAAACTACGAGCAGTACTTC; CDR3 protein: CASSLNYEQYF; J gene: TRBJ2-7; V gene: TRBV5-1; D gene: .; clone size: .
CDR3 DNA: TGTGCCAGCAGTGAATTAGGTCAGCCCCAGCATTTT; CDR3 protein: CASSELGQPQHF; J gene: TRBJ1-5; V gene: TRBV6-1; D gene: .; clone size: .
CDR3 DNA: TGTGCCAGCAGCTTCAGCGGGTCGAACACCGGGGAGCTGTTTTTT; CDR3 protein: CASSFSGSNTGELFF; J gene: TRBJ2-2; V gene: TRBV11-1; D gene: .; clone size: .
CDR3 DNA: TGTGCCAGTAGTATAGGGGAAGTACGCTACCTAGATGTAGATACGCAGTATTTT; CDR3 protein: CASSIGEVRYLDVDTQYF; J gene: TRBJ2-3; V gene: TRBV19; D gene: .; clone size: few
CDR3 DNA: TGTGCCAGCAGCCTCGGAACAGTGGGTGGCTACACCTTC; CDR3 protein: CASSLGTVGGYTF; J gene: TRBJ1-2; V gene: TRBV3-1/TRBV3-2; D gene: .; clone size: .
CDR3 DNA: TGTGCCATCAGTGAGTCTAGGGGCGGTGATGGCTACACCTTC; CDR3 protein: CAISESRGGDGYTF; J gene: TRBJ1-2; V gene: TRBV10-3; D gene: .; clone size: once
CDR3 DNA: TGTGCCAGCAGTAGACTAGCGGGCCCCGGGAATGAGCAGTTCTTC; CDR3 protein: CASSRLAGPGNEQFF; J gene: TRBJ2-1; V gene: TRBV27; D gene: TRBD2; clone size: .
CDR3 DNA: TGTGCCAGCAGCTTAGGCCTGGGGACAGGGGGTGAAAAACTGTTTTTT; CDR3 protein: CASSLGLGTGGEKLFF; J gene: TRBJ1-4; V gene: TRBV13; D gene: TRBD1; clone size: .
CDR3 DNA: TGTGCCAGCAGCCCGCGCAACGTCAGGGCTGTCGACTATGGCTACACCTTC; CDR3 protein: CASSPRNVRAVDYGYTF; J gene: TRBJ1-2; V gene: TRBV3-1/TRBV3-2; D gene: .; clone size: .
CDR3 DNA: TGTGCCAGTACCCCTGGGACAATCAATGCCGAGCAGTACTTC; CDR3 protein: CASTPGTINAEQYF; J gene: TRBJ2-7; V gene: TRBV19; D gene: .; clone size: .
CDR3 DNA: TGTGCCAGCAGAGGACAGGGTGGAACTGAAGCTTTCTTT; CDR3 protein: CASRGQGGTEAFF; J gene: TRBJ1-1; V gene: TRBV6-5; D gene: TRBD1; clone size: .
CDR3 DNA: TGTGCCAGCAGTTCCGGGGCAAACTATGGCTACACCTTC; CDR3 protein: CASSSGANYGYTF; J gene: TRBJ1-2; V gene: TRBV12-3/TRBV12-4; D gene: .; clone size: .
CDR3 DNA: TGCGCCAGCAGCTTGTCGGGGAAGTCCGGGGAGCTGTTTTTT; CDR3 protein: CASSLSGKSGELFF; J gene: TRBJ2-2; V gene: TRBV5-1; D gene: .; clone size: .
CDR3 DNA: TGTGCCACACAGGGTTTGGGGTCACCCCTCCACTTT; CDR3 protein: CATQGLGSPLHF; J gene: TRBJ1-6; V gene: TRBV28; D gene: .; clone size: .
CDR3 DNA: TGTGCCAGCAGCTTAGAACCCGTAGGGACCCAGTACTTC; CDR3 protein: CASSLEPVGTQYF; J gene: TRBJ2-5; V gene: TRBV7-6; D gene: .; clone size: .
CDR3 DNA: TGTGCCAGCAGCGTAGAATCGGCAGGGGCTCTGAACACTGAAGCTTTCTTT; CDR3 protein: CASSVESAGALNTEAFF; J gene: TRBJ1-1; V gene: TRBV9; D gene: .; clone size: .
CDR3 DNA: TGTGCCAGCAGCCAAGGGACAGCGGCAAATGAAAAACTGTTTTTT; CDR3 protein: CASSQGTAANEKLFF; J gene: TRBJ1-4; V gene: TRBV4-2; D gene: .; clone size: .
CDR3 DNA: TGCAGCGTTGAAGGAGATGGCGGCTGGGTTGTGGCTGAAGCTTTCTTT; CDR3 protein: CSVEGDGGWVVAEAFF; J gene: TRBJ1-1; V gene: TRBV29-1; D gene: .; clone size: .
CDR3 DNA: TGTGCCAGCAGTGTGGACAGAAGCTCTGGAAACACCATATATTTT; CDR3 protein: CASSVDRSSGNTIYF; J gene: TRBJ1-3; V gene: TRBV2; D gene: .; clone size: .